This T cell receptor (beta chain) was sequenced for a study of T cell changes during pregnancy in multiple sclerosis. The V end lost 4 bases, the J end lost 5 bases, and 15 bases lay between the germline ends. The germline V gene encodes CDR1 SGHRS and CDR2 YFSETQ. The CDR3 is 14 amino acids. The repertoire was sequenced with immunoSEQ multiplex PCR; TCRdb's copy has only in-frame clones and lacks some. The sample gives about 28,000 clones, about nine tenths of which show up once; 6.2% is in the top ten. This clone was seen only once. The chain combines TRBV5-1 with TRBJ2-5; D might be TRBD2 (5 bases). The clonotype originates from a female donor with multiple sclerosis, enrolled in a pregnancy study. Sample: CD8+ T cells from peripheral blood mononuclear cells, taken before pregnancy. The CDR3, as DNA: TGCGCCAGCAGCAGTGCCGCCGGCGGGGAGACCCAGTACTTC. Amino acid sequence: CASSSAAGGETQYF.